These 26 T cell receptor beta chains were all obtained from the same sample, sequenced in a study of human T cells and chemical hapten exposure. Indicated time point: patch test 3, about 24 weeks after DPC sensitization. The sample's treatment: therapeutic diphenylcyclopropenone sensitization with weekly scalp DPC. TCRdb called the RACE reads again in MiXCR, with one record for every CDR3 protein. Counted here are some 91,000 distinct CDR3 sequences, around a quarter occurring once; the ten biggest clones make up about a tenth. The starting material was whole blood, obtained in connection with sensitization to the hapten diphenylcyclopropenone (DPC). The receptors derive from a man aged 35-49 years with alopecia areata. Some clones in this sample may be carry-over from other donors' samples.

There are a few counts of this clonotype. This chain connects TRBV11-2 to TRBJ2-3; TRBD2 matches at 10 bases. J lost 4 bases, V lost 4 bases, and 5 bases had no gene match. Looked up from germline, CDR1 is SGHAT and CDR2 is FQNNGV. The CDR3 sequence is 15 residues long. The DNA of the CDR3 is TGTGCCAGCAGCTATACTAGCGGGATCCCAGATACGCAGTATTTT. Protein: CASSYTSGIPDTQYF.

The chain couples TRBV7-2 to TRBJ2-3; tentatively, D is TRBD2 (5 bases). With 1 base removed from V and 3 bases from J, the gap between germline ends came to 17 bases. This CDR3 region has 17 residues. The germline V gene encodes CDR1 SGHTA and CDR2 FQGNSA. CDR3 nucleotide sequence: TGTGCCAGCAGCTTAGGTTTTGGCGGCAGAGGGACAGATACGCAGTATTTT. Encoded protein: CASSLGFGGRGTDTQYF.

This clonotype showed up just a few times. This sequence joins TRBV28 and TRBJ2-3; D ambiguous. CDR1 is MDHEN, CDR2 SYDVKM, per germline. The V end was cut by 4 bases, the J end by 2 bases, with 10 bases between. The CDR3 covers 14 residues. Written as DNA, the CDR3 is TGTGCCAGCAGTTCCATGCGCCACACAGATACGCAGTATTTT. It codes for CASSSMRHTDTQYF.

The CDR3 region is CASSLDVNSPLHF. The CDR3 DNA is TGTGCCAGCAGCTTAGACGTTAATTCACCCCTCCACTTT. V is TRBV7-6 and J is TRBJ1-6; no firm D call. The CDR3 extends over 13 amino acids. Trimming pared 1 base from V and 6 bases from J, leaving 4 bases between. Germline V gene data show CDR1 as SGHVS and CDR2 as FNYEAQ. The whole variable domain, filled in from reference TRBV7-6 and TRBJ1-6, reads GAGVSQSPRYKVTKRGQDVALRCDPISGHVSLYWYRQALGQGPEFLTYFNYEAQQDKSGLPNDRFSAERPEGSISTLTIQRTEQRDSAMYRCASSLDVNSPLHFGNGTRLTVT.

Remarks on this clonotype: The junction departs from the called germline gene at one end, perhaps through a read error. The V call is TRBV7-2, the J call TRBJ2-5, with TRBD2 matching over 13 bases. Germline assignment: CDR1 SGHTA and CDR2 FQGNSA. The CDR3 length is 15 residues. The CDR3 loop is CASSSNILAGGPKSF. The CDR3 nucleotides are TGTGCCAGCAGCTCGAATATACTAGCGGGAGGGCCTAAATCGTTC.

This clonotype was observed a single time. This sequence joins TRBV7-9 and TRBJ1-1; D unresolved. This CDR3 has 14 residues. Between the trimmed V and J ends, which lost 1 base and 0 bases, there was a span of 6 bases. The germline gives CDR1 SEHNR, CDR2 FQNEAQ (reference sequence). The CDR3: CASSLGHVNTEAFF. The DNA of the CDR3 is TGTGCCAGCAGCTTAGGACACGTGAACACTGAAGCTTTCTTT.

The V and J genes are TRBV12-3 or TRBV12-4 and TRBJ1-1; D unclear. The CDR3 is 13 residues long. V was clipped by 5 bases and J by 1 base, with 8 bases between them. CDR3 loop: CASSPQANTEAFF. The CDR3 bases are TGTGCCAGCAGTCCTCAGGCGAACACTGAAGCTTTCTTT.

As concerns this clonotype: Given a much more abundant clone one base away, this may be a read error. The chain carries TRBV7-2 and TRBJ2-4, with D unclear. This CDR3 has 15 amino acids. Germline V lookup: CDR1 SGHTA, CDR2 FQGNSA. The CDR3 is CASSPVRFAKNMQYF. In DNA form, the CDR3 reads TGTGCCAGCAGCCCAGTCAGGTTCGCCAAAAACATGCAGTACTTC.

In its sample, this clonotype was seen many times. The chain couples TRBV7-9 to TRBJ2-7; D ambiguous. Trimming shortened V by 3 bases and J by 2 bases, and 8 bases separated the two germline ends. The CDR3 is made up of 13 amino acids. Germline CDR1 SEHNR, CDR2 FQNEAQ (reference sequence). The CDR3 nucleotides are TGTGCCAGCAGCTTTGACGAAGCCTACGAGCAGTACTTC. Translation: CASSFDEAYEQYF.

The chain employs TRBV20-1 and TRBJ2-1; 10 bases map to TRBD2. With V trimmed by 5 bases and J by 6 bases, 10 bases remained unmatched. Germline V lookup: CDR1 DFQATT, CDR2 SNEGSKA (reference sequence). This CDR3 is 15 amino acids long. The CDR3: CSAGGIRLAGNEQFF. The CDR3 DNA sequence: TGCAGTGCTGGAGGGATTAGACTAGCGGGCAATGAGCAGTTCTTC.

The chain couples TRBV5-1 to TRBJ2-1; a weak D match, TRBD2 (5 bases). This CDR3 is built from 14 residues. CDR1 is SGHRS and CDR2 is YFSETQ in the germline V gene. Between the trimmed V and J ends, which lost 7 bases and 2 bases, there was a span of 13 bases. CDR3 in DNA: TGCGCCAGCGGTCCTGGGGAGCCCTACAATGAGCAGTTCTTC. It specifies CASGPGEPYNEQFF.

This clonotype was seen more than once but under ten times. The gene calls are TRBV4-1 and TRBJ2-5, with 10 bases identical to TRBD1. Germline loops: CDR1 MGHRA, CDR2 YSYEKL. The CDR3 is 14 residues long. V dropped 4 bases and J dropped 4; count of bases not matched to a gene: 3. The CDR3 DNA is TGCGCCAGCAGCCTGGGACAGGGGAGAGAGACCCAGTACTTC. This codes for CASSLGQGRETQYF.

In its sample, this clonotype was seen a few times. The genes are TRBV29-1 and TRBJ1-1; tentatively, D is TRBD1 (6 bases). CDR3 length: 15 residues. Trimming took 0 bases from V and 5 from J, leaving 16 bases between them. Per germline, CDR1 SQVTM and CDR2 ANQGSEA. The CDR3 DNA is TGCAGCGTTGAAGAAGGCCCCGGGACAATGACTGAAGCTTTCTTT. Its translation is CSVEEGPGTMTEAFF.

This clonotype appeared a few times. The chain joins TRBV20-1 to TRBJ2-7; 7 bases are shared with TRBD1. The CDR3 has 13 amino acids. Germline lookup yields CDR1 DFQATT and CDR2 SNEGSKA (reference sequence). CDR3 amino acids: CSPRDSHSYEQYF. The CDR3, as DNA: TGCAGCCCGAGGGACAGCCACTCCTACGAGCAGTACTTC.

This clonotype was observed a handful of times. This sequence joins TRBV12-3 or TRBV12-4 and TRBJ2-5, with TRBD2 matching over 8 bases. J was trimmed by 3 bases and V by 6 bases; bases with no gene match: 12. This CDR3 region has 16 residues. The DNA for the CDR3 is TGTGCCAGCAGATCCACTAGCGGTGGTGACAAAGAGACCCAGTACTTC. Its translation is CASRSTSGGDKETQYF.

The chain combines TRBV28 with TRBJ2-7; 10 bases line up with TRBD1. The CDR3 has 14 residues. V lost 5 bases to trimming and J lost 6 bases; unmatched junction nucleotides: 7. Germline V gene data show CDR1 as MDHEN and CDR2 as SYDVKM. The DNA for the CDR3 is TGTGCCAGCAGTCCCGGACAGGGGGAGGCCGAGCAGTACTTC. This sequence encodes CASSPGQGEAEQYF.

This clonotype has at least ten counts. DNA of the CDR3: TGTGCCAGCAGTTACGGAGATACGCAGTATTTT. Translation gives CASSYGDTQYF. The chain carries TRBV6-2 or TRBV6-3 and TRBJ2-3; D is ambiguous. Germline CDR1 is MNHEY and CDR2 is SVGEGT. The CDR3 is made up of 11 amino acids. V was trimmed by 2 bases and J by 5 bases, leaving 2 bases between them.

The chain links TRBV18 to TRBJ2-1, with TRBD1 identical over 11 bases. The germline CDR1 and CDR2 sequences are KGHSH and LQKENI. The CDR3 loop spans 14 amino acids. V was pared by 6 bases and J by 6 bases, with 4 bases of the junction left unmatched. Here the CDR3 reads CASSGQGAGNEQFF. The CDR3 DNA sequence: TGTGCCAGCTCCGGACAGGGGGCGGGCAATGAGCAGTTCTTC.

This chain uses TRBV9 with TRBJ2-5, with D maybe TRBD1 (5 bases). V lost 3 bases and J lost 1, with 13 bases in between. The CDR3 runs to 15 residues. Germline CDR1 SGDLS, CDR2 YYNGEE. The CDR3 nucleotides read TGTGCCAGCAGCGCAAACTTAGACAGCCAAGAGACCCAGTACTTC. It codes for CASSANLDSQETQYF.

The gene calls are TRBV20-1 and TRBJ2-1; tentatively, D is TRBD1 or TRBD2 (6 bases each). Trimming cost V 4 bases and J 9 bases, with 16 bases left between them. This CDR3 has 13 residues. The germline CDR1 and CDR2 sequences are DFQATT and SNEGSKA (reference sequence). The CDR3 reads CSAKGGTLGEQFF. The CDR3 region has the DNA TGCAGTGCTAAGGGGGGAACCTTAGGTGAGCAGTTCTTC.

The chain is built from TRBV7-2 and TRBJ2-7; TRBD2 matches 9 bases. Unmatched junction bases numbered 3, after V lost 3 bases and J lost 6 bases. From germline, CDR1 is SGHTA and CDR2 FQGNSA. The CDR3 is 13 residues long. CDR3: CASSFGLAIEQYF. DNA for the CDR3: TGTGCCAGCAGCTTCGGACTAGCGATCGAGCAGTACTTC.

In this sample, this clonotype turned up many times. The chain links TRBV20-1 to TRBJ2-3; no clear D gene. Germline V gene data show CDR1 as DFQATT and CDR2 as SNEGSKA (reference sequence). The V gene lost 2 bases and the J gene lost 1 base, with 10 bases spanning the gap. This CDR3 region has 14 residues. The CDR3: CSARPRGGTDTQYF. CDR3 coding DNA: TGCAGTGCTAGACCCCGCGGCGGCACAGATACGCAGTATTTT.

This clonotype was observed a few times. The chain joins TRBV6-2 or TRBV6-3 to TRBJ1-1; D remains unclear. The germline V gene encodes CDR1 MNHEY and CDR2 SVGEGT. This CDR3 comprises 13 residues. V shed 4 bases and J shed 1 base, with 7 bases lying between them. CDR3 loop: CASSWSQNTEAFF. For the CDR3, the DNA is TGTGCCAGCAGTTGGTCCCAGAACACTGAAGCTTTCTTT.

The CDR3 DNA reads as TGTGCCAGCAGTTTGGCGGGAGGGCCGAAAAACATTCAGTACTTC. This codes for CASSLAGGPKNIQYF. The rearrangement links TRBV12-3 or TRBV12-4 to TRBJ2-4, with 9 bases that match TRBD2. Trimming cost V 3 bases and J 4 bases; bases outside gene matches: 4. There are 15 residues in the CDR3.

Only a few counts were recorded for this clonotype. The J gene is TRBJ2-5, the V gene TRBV4-1, with 8 bases aligning to TRBD2. J was trimmed by 7 bases and V by 9 bases; bases with no gene match: 19. Per the germline V gene, CDR1 is MGHRA and CDR2 is YSYEKL. This CDR3 contains 16 residues. The DNA of the CDR3 is TGCGCCAGTGGGGGGCAAGCGGGAGAGCCTTTGGGGACCCAGTACTTC. Translation: CASGGQAGEPLGTQYF.

V is TRBV5-4 and J is TRBJ2-2; 10 bases are shared with TRBD2. Trimming removed 4 bases from V and 3 bases from J; junction bases left unmatched: 3. This CDR3 has 15 amino acids. CDR1 and CDR2 from the germline V gene are SGHNT and YYREEE (reference sequence). CDR3 nucleotide sequence: TGTGCCAGCAGCGTCGGACTAGCGGACACCGGGGAGCTGTTTTTT. Protein product: CASSVGLADTGELFF.